One sample yielded the 23 T cell receptor beta chains listed below, sequenced in a study of blood T cells in healthy people across ages. It was with a sample-barcoded 5' primer and a J-beta primer mix that a second PCR of roughly 6 to 12 cycles was run. Using its own MiXCR run on the 5' RACE reads, TCRdb lists one record per CDR3 protein. The sample consists of hundreds of thousands of distinct CDR3 sequences, under 65% of them appearing once. The sample was blood. The source of these receptors is a man aged 55 to 70 in good health.

This sequence joins TRBV12-3 or TRBV12-4 and TRBJ2-7; D could derive from TRBD1 or TRBD2 (6 bases each). Trimming cost V 3 bases and J 5 bases, with 8 bases left between them. The CDR3 runs 12 residues. CDR3 loop: CASSFGGHEQYF. The CDR3 coding sequence is TGTGCCAGCAGTTTTGGGGGGCACGAGCAGTACTTC.

The chain joins TRBV2 to TRBJ2-5; 9 bases are shared with TRBD2. CDR3 length: 15 residues. V lost 4 bases and J lost 2; bases outside the gene matches: 5. Germline V gene lookup returns CDR1 SNHLY and CDR2 FYNNEI. Here the CDR3 DNA reads TGTGCCAGCAGTGGCGTAGCGGGGGCACAAGAGACCCAGTACTTC. This codes for CASSGVAGAQETQYF.

This clonotype has a handful of counts. This sequence joins TRBV14 and TRBJ2-7; possibly TRBD1 for D (6 bases). With the DNA end fitting TRBJ2-5 better, the J assignment may be wrong. There are 13 residues in the CDR3. Germline values: CDR1 SGHDN, CDR2 FVKESK. The CDR3 spells CASSDLGGETQYF. The DNA of the CDR3 is TGTGCCAGCAGCGACCTAGGGGGAGAGACCCAGTACTTC.

The rearrangement links TRBV7-8 to TRBJ2-1, with unresolved D. With 7 bases removed from V and 2 bases from J, the gap between germline ends came to 12 bases. Germline V gives CDR1 SGHVS, CDR2 FQNEAQ. This CDR3 is 14 amino acids long. The CDR3: CASTRDLAYNEQFF. CDR3 coding DNA: TGTGCCAGCACCCGAGACCTGGCCTACAATGAGCAGTTCTTC. Supplemented by reference TRBV7-8 and TRBJ2-1, the full variable domain reads GAGVSQSPRYKVAKRGQDVALRCDPISGHVSLFWYQQALGQGPEFLTYFQNEAQLDKSGLPSDRFFAERPEGSVSTLKIQRTQQEDSAVYLCASTRDLAYNEQFFGPGTRLTVL.

V is TRBV29-1 and J is TRBJ1-2; 7 positions match TRBD1. CDR1 is SQVTM, CDR2 ANQGSEA, per germline. This CDR3 has 14 amino acids. The J segment lost 7 bases and the V segment lost 0 bases, leaving 8 bases of the junction unmatched. The DNA for the CDR3 is TGCAGCGTTGAAGATCCGGACAGGTATAGTGGCTACACCTTC. This encodes CSVEDPDRYSGYTF.

The rearrangement links TRBV28 to TRBJ2-7; D remains ambiguous. Germline V CDR1 and CDR2: MDHEN, SYDVKM. The CDR3 is 14 amino acids. Trimming took 4 bases from V and 2 from J, leaving 12 bases between them. The CDR3 protein is CASSSPTFPYEQYF. CDR3 DNA sequence: TGTGCCAGCAGTTCGCCGACATTCCCCTACGAGCAGTACTTC. The full variable domain, rest sourced from reference TRBV28 and TRBJ2-7, is DVKVTQSSRYLVKRTGEKVFLECVQDMDHENMFWYRQDPGLGLRLIYFSYDVKMKEKGDIPEGYSVSREKKERFSLILESASTNQTSMYLCASSSPTFPYEQYFGPGTRLTVT.

This clonotype has just a few counts. The chain uses TRBV7-9 and TRBJ2-3, with D possibly being TRBD2 (6 bases). This CDR3 is built from 14 residues. Germline lookup yields CDR1 SEHNR and CDR2 FQNEAQ (reference sequence). V lost 4 bases, J lost 0 bases, and 8 bases lay in between. The CDR3 nucleotides are TGTGCCAGCAGCTCTGCGGGGAGCACAGATACGCAGTATTTT. It is translated as CASSSAGSTDTQYF.

This clonotype was counted only a few times. The gene calls are TRBV12-3 or TRBV12-4 and TRBJ2-5; 12 bases match TRBD1. With 5 bases clipped from V and 5 bases from J, the junction kept 9 bases outside the gene matches. The CDR3 has 16 amino acids. The CDR3 protein is CASSPPGQGARETQYF. Here the CDR3 DNA reads TGTGCCAGCAGTCCCCCGGGACAGGGGGCACGGGAGACCCAGTACTTC.

The V and J genes are TRBV18 and TRBJ1-2; possible D gene TRBD1, 6 bases. Trimming shortened V by 0 bases and J by 4 bases, and 12 bases separated the two germline ends. CDR3 size: 15 residues. Germline V CDR1 and CDR2: KGHSH, LQKENI. The chain's CDR3 is CASSPPGQPSYGYTF. The CDR3 nucleotides read TGTGCCAGCTCACCACCAGGACAGCCCAGCTATGGCTACACCTTC. Supplemented by reference TRBV18 and TRBJ1-2, the full variable domain reads NAGVMQNPRHLVRRRGQEARLRCSPMKGHSHVYWYRQLPEEGLKFMVYLQKENIIDESGMPKERFSAEFPKEGPSILRIQQVVRGDSAAYFCASSPPGQPSYGYTFGSGTRLTVV.

A remark on this clonotype: At one of its ends the junction is not consistent with the germline gene, which may arise from a read error. The rearrangement links TRBV2 to TRBJ2-3; possible D gene TRBD2, 6 bases. The CDR3 runs to 14 residues. Germline V gives CDR1 SNHLY, CDR2 FYNNEI. CDR3 region: CAGRDGLSTGTQYF. The CDR3 DNA reads as TGTGCTGGACGGGACGGACTAAGCACAGGTACGCAGTATTTT.

This clonotype was seen a handful of times. The chain has TRBV6-2 or TRBV6-3 and TRBJ2-7; 7 bases line up with TRBD2. Trimming at V came to 5 bases and at J to 2 bases, leaving 6 bases not matched to a gene. In germline, CDR1 is MNHEY, CDR2 SVGEGT. This CDR3 spans 14 amino acids. This chain's CDR3 is CASSALAAAYEQYF. The DNA for the CDR3 is TGTGCCAGCAGTGCCCTAGCGGCAGCCTACGAGCAGTACTTC.

The chain has TRBV7-2 and TRBJ2-1, with 8 bases identical to TRBD1. The CDR3 sequence is 15 residues long. Trimming at V came to 3 bases and at J to 6 bases, leaving 7 bases not matched to a gene. Germline V gives CDR1 SGHTA, CDR2 FQGNSA. In DNA, the CDR3 is TGTGCCAGCAGCTTCACCGGGACAGGCTTCAATGAGCAGTTCTTC. Protein product: CASSFTGTGFNEQFF.

V is TRBV6-1 and J is TRBJ1-2; no clear D. V shed 1 base and J shed 4 bases, with 10 bases lying between them. The CDR3 length is 14 residues. Germline V gene lookup returns CDR1 MNHNS and CDR2 SASEGT. CDR3: CASSEGRSIYGYTF. The DNA of the CDR3 is TGTGCCAGCAGTGAAGGGCGAAGCATCTATGGCTACACCTTC.

V gene TRBV10-3 combines with J gene TRBJ2-3; the match to TRBD2 covers 13 bases. The CDR3 totals 15 residues. V lost 6 bases, J lost 5 bases, and 5 bases stayed unmatched. Germline V gives CDR1 ENHRY, CDR2 SYGVKD. The CDR3 loop reads CAIRTSGGQGDTQYF. The DNA of the CDR3 is TGTGCCATCAGGACTAGCGGGGGGCAGGGAGATACGCAGTATTTT.

The genes are TRBV29-1 and TRBJ1-1; 8 bases are a match to TRBD1. Germline CDR1 is SQVTM and CDR2 is ANQGSEA. With 3 bases clipped from V and 7 bases from J, the junction kept 1 base outside the gene matches. This CDR3 contains 11 residues. Here the CDR3 DNA reads TGCAGCGTTGACGGACAGGGTGAAGCTTTCTTT. It codes for CSVDGQGEAFF.

This clonotype turned up a few times. CDR3 nucleotide sequence: TGCAGCGTAGTGACAGGGCTGCGGACTGAAGCTTTCTTT. It yields the protein CSVVTGLRTEAFF. This chain joins TRBV29-1 and TRBJ1-1; 7 positions agree with TRBD1. The CDR3 covers 13 residues. V lost 6 bases and J lost 5; bases outside the gene matches: 9. Per germline, CDR1 SQVTM and CDR2 ANQGSEA. The full variable domain, in which reference TRBV29-1 and TRBJ1-1 provide the parts outside the CDR3, is SAVISQKPSRDICQRGTSLTIQCQVDSQVTMMFWYRQQPGQSLTLIATANQGSEATYESGFVIDKFPISRPNLTFSTLTVSNMSPEDSSIYLCSVVTGLRTEAFFGQGTRLTVV.

This clonotype was detected ten times or more. V and J are TRBV9 and TRBJ2-2; 12 positions agree with TRBD2. The CDR3 runs to 16 residues. Germline V gene data show CDR1 as SGDLS and CDR2 as YYNGEE. V shed 4 bases, J shed 4 bases, and the junction held 5 bases outside the gene matches. The CDR3 spells CASSPSGGAFTGELFF. The CDR3, as DNA: TGTGCCAGCAGCCCTAGCGGGGGGGCATTCACCGGGGAGCTGTTTTTT.

This clonotype was seen a handful of times. This chain uses TRBV6-5 with TRBJ2-7; TRBD1 matches at 7 bases. Germline trimming cut 5 bases from V and 6 bases from J; bases unmatched to any gene: 7. Germline CDR1 MNHEY, CDR2 SVGAGI. The CDR3 is 13 amino acids. CDR3 in amino acids: CASSPRQGAEQYF. In DNA form, the CDR3 reads TGTGCCAGCAGTCCCCGACAGGGAGCCGAGCAGTACTTC.

The gene calls are TRBV12-3 or TRBV12-4 and TRBJ2-5, with TRBD2 identical over 8 bases. The CDR3 runs to 14 residues. Trimming took 5 bases from V and 3 from J; bases not matched to a gene: 5. CDR3 sequence: CASSRPGLEETQYF. The CDR3 DNA reads TGTGCCAGCAGTCGACCGGGACTAGAAGAGACCCAGTACTTC.

This clonotype was detected a few times. The rearrangement links TRBV29-1 to TRBJ2-6; 7 nucleotides line up with TRBD1. Trimming took 6 bases from V and 2 from J; bases not matched to a gene: 1. This CDR3 contains 13 residues. Germline CDR1 is SQVTM and CDR2 is ANQGSEA. CDR3 loop: CSVQGAGANVLTF. The DNA of the CDR3 is TGCAGCGTCCAGGGGGCTGGGGCCAACGTCCTGACTTTC.

The chain recombines TRBV21-1 with TRBJ1-2; the table's D call, TRBD1, was not checked against the DNA. TRBV21-1 is shown as a pseudogene. The CDR3 consists of 19 residues. The CDR3 DNA reads as TGTGCCAGCAGCAAAGGAGGGAACCCGGGACAGGGTCGTAACTATGGCTACACCTTC. This sequence encodes CASSKGGNPGQGRNYGYTF.

J is TRBJ2-1 and V is TRBV6-2 or TRBV6-3; D unresolved. Germline values: CDR1 MNHEY, CDR2 SVGEGT. The CDR3 is made up of 13 amino acids. V lost 10 bases, J lost 7 bases, and 17 bases lay in between. The CDR3 is CATLQRTINEQFF. In nucleotides, the CDR3 is TGTGCCACCCTTCAGCGAACAATAAATGAGCAGTTCTTC.

The chain combines TRBV7-9 with TRBJ1-2, with a tentative D call TRBD1 (5 bases). The CDR3 totals 16 residues. The V end was cut by 6 bases, the J end by 7 bases, with 24 bases between. Germline assignment: CDR1 SEHNR and CDR2 FQNEAQ (reference sequence). The CDR3 bases are TGTGCCAGCAGGAGCCAGCAGCTTAGAGAGGGGAGTGGCTACACCTTC. It is translated as CASRSQQLREGSGYTF.